This is a list of T cell receptor beta chains from one sample in a study of blood T cell repertoires in COVID-19. TCRdb keeps only in-frame clones here, not all; method: immunoSEQ multiplex PCR. Of approximately 220,000 clones listed, about 90% are singletons. Material: PBMCs or T cells enriched from blood (not recorded which). The source is a man between 25 and 39 years old who had been exposed to COVID-19. The CDR3 runs from the conserved cysteine through the conserved F or W. The order of the fields is clone size, J gene, D gene, V gene, CDR3 DNA, CDR3 protein. A D gene is named only where the DNA matches it firmly. Some rows have no size entry. The others give once, few or many, or a class for an expanded clone.

clone size: NA; J gene: TRBJ1-2; D gene: NA; V gene: TRBV7-9; CDR3 DNA: TGTGCCAGCAGCCTGCCTGGGGGGTTCTATGGCTACACCTTC; CDR3 protein: CASSLPGGFYGYTF
clone size: NA; J gene: TRBJ2-1; D gene: TRBD2; V gene: TRBV2; CDR3 DNA: TGTGCCAGCAGTGCGACTAGCGGGGGCTCCGGGGTCTTC; CDR3 protein: CASSATSGGSGVF
clone size: NA; J gene: TRBJ1-2; D gene: TRBD1; V gene: TRBV23-1; CDR3 DNA: TGCGCCAGGGGGGACAGCTATGGCTACACCTTC; CDR3 protein: CARGDSYGYTF
clone size: NA; J gene: TRBJ1-2; D gene: NA; V gene: TRBV6-5; CDR3 DNA: TGTGCCAGCCGTTTCCAGGGTTCTGGCTACACCTTC; CDR3 protein: CASRFQGSGYTF
clone size: few; J gene: TRBJ1-1; D gene: NA; V gene: TRBV5-1; CDR3 DNA: TGCGCCAGCAGCTTGGGACACGACACTGAAGCTTTCTTT; CDR3 protein: CASSLGHDTEAFF
clone size: NA; J gene: TRBJ1-1; D gene: NA; V gene: TRBV11-2; CDR3 DNA: TGTGCCAGCAGCCGACGAGGGGGGGCTCGTGACACTGAAGCTTTCTTT; CDR3 protein: CASSRRGGARDTEAFF
clone size: NA; J gene: TRBJ2-3; D gene: NA; V gene: TRBV25-1; CDR3 DNA: TGTGCCAGCAGTGAATTAGGAGGGGATAGCACAGATACGCAGTATTTT; CDR3 protein: CASSELGGDSTDTQYF
clone size: few; J gene: TRBJ1-3; D gene: TRBD1; V gene: TRBV19; CDR3 DNA: TGTGCCAGTGGTCAACCTAACCGGGACAGGGCTGGAAACACCATATATTTT; CDR3 protein: CASGQPNRDRAGNTIYF
clone size: NA; J gene: TRBJ2-7; D gene: NA; V gene: TRBV4-1; CDR3 DNA: TGCGCCAGCAGCCAAGTTCATACAGCCATTGGCTACGAGCAGTACTTC; CDR3 protein: CASSQVHTAIGYEQYF
clone size: once; J gene: TRBJ1-2; D gene: NA; V gene: TRBV30; CDR3 DNA: TGTGCCTGGGCTCCGGGAGGCTATGGCTACACCTTC; CDR3 protein: CAWAPGGYGYTF
clone size: NA; J gene: TRBJ1-2; D gene: TRBD1; V gene: TRBV6-1; CDR3 DNA: TGTGCCAGCAGTGAGCGGGACAGCGCTAACTATGGCTACACCTTC; CDR3 protein: CASSERDSANYGYTF
clone size: NA; J gene: TRBJ1-1; D gene: NA; V gene: TRBV3-1/TRBV3-2; CDR3 DNA: TGTGCCAGCAGCACACAGCCAGTGAACACTGAAGCTTTCTTT; CDR3 protein: CASSTQPVNTEAFF
clone size: NA; J gene: TRBJ1-1; D gene: NA; V gene: TRBV4-1; CDR3 DNA: TGCGCCAGCAGCCAACCGACAGCCTTAGTTCCTGAAGCTTTCTTT; CDR3 protein: CASSQPTALVPEAFF
clone size: NA; J gene: TRBJ2-3; D gene: NA; V gene: TRBV7-9; CDR3 DNA: TGTGCCAGCAGCCCCAGGGTGGGGTTCCCAGATACGCAGTATTTT; CDR3 protein: CASSPRVGFPDTQYF
clone size: NA; J gene: TRBJ2-5; D gene: NA; V gene: TRBV6-2/TRBV6-3; CDR3 DNA: TGTGCCAGCAGCTATGGACTCATTCCCCAGTACTTC; CDR3 protein: CASSYGLIPQYF
clone size: NA; J gene: TRBJ1-5; D gene: TRBD1; V gene: TRBV30; CDR3 DNA: TGTGCCTGGAGTCACCGGACAGGGGGGTACGGTCAGCCCCAGCATTTT; CDR3 protein: CAWSHRTGGYGQPQHF
clone size: few; J gene: TRBJ2-1; D gene: NA; V gene: TRBV29-1; CDR3 DNA: TGCAGCGTTGTAAGTGCAGGGGTCTACAATGAGCAGTTCTTC; CDR3 protein: CSVVSAGVYNEQFF